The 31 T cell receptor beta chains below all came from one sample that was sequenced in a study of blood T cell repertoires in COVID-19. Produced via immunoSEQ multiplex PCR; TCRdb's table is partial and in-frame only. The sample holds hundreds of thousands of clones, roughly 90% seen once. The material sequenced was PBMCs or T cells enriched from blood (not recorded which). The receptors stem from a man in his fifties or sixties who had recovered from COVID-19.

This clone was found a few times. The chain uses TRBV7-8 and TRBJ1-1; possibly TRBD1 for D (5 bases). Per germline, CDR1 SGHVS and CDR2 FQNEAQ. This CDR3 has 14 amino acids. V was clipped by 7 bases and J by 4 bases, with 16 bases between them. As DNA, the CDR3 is TGTGCCAGCACCGATGAACGGGGGTTCACTGAAGCTTTCTTT. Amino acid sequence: CASTDERGFTEAFF.

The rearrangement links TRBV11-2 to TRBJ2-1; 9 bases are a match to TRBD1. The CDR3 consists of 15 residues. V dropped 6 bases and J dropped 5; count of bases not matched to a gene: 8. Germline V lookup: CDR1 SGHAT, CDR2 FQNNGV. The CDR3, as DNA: TGTGCCAGCAGAAAGCCCGGGACAGGGAACAATGAGCAGTTCTTC. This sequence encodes CASRKPGTGNNEQFF.

CDR3 sequence reads: CASSPRVGNTEAFF. In nucleotides, the CDR3 is TGTGCCAGCAGTCCCCGGGTTGGGAACACTGAAGCTTTCTTT. This rearrangement joins TRBV25-1 to TRBJ1-1; D remains ambiguous. This CDR3 is built from 14 residues. Germline CDR1 MGHDK, CDR2 SYGVNS. Trimming took off 5 bases at V and 1 base at J, with 11 bases between the two ends.

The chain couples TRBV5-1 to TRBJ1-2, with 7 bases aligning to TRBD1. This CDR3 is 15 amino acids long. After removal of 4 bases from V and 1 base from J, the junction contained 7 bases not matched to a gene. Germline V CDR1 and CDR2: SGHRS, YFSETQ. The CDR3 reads CASSMGQLRNYGYTF. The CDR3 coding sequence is TGCGCCAGCAGCATGGGACAGCTACGTAACTATGGCTACACCTTC.

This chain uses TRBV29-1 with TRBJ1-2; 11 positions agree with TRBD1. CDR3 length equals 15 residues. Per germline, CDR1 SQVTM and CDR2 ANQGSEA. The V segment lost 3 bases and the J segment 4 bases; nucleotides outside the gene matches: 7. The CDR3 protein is CSVDHGGQGVYGYTF. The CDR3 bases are TGCAGCGTTGACCACGGGGGACAGGGGGTCTATGGCTACACCTTC.

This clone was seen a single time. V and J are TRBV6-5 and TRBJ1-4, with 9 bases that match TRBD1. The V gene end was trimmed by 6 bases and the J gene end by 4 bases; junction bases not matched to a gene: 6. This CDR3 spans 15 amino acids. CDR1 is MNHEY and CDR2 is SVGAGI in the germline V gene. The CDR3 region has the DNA TGTGCCAGCAGAACAGCGGGACAGGGTAATGAAAAACTGTTTTTT. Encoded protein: CASRTAGQGNEKLFF.

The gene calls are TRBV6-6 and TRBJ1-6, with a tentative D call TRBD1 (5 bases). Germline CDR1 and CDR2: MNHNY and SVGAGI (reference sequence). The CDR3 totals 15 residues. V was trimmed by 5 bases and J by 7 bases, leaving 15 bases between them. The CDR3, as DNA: TGTGCCAGCAGTACCGGCGGGGCCTTGAATTCACCCCTCCACTTT. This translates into CASSTGGALNSPLHF.

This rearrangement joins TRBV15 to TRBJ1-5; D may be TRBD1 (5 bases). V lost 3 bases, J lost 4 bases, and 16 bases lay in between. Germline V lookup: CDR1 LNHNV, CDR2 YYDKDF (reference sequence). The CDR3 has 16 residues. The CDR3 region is CATSRALDSLNQPQHF. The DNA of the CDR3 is TGTGCCACCAGCAGGGCTCTAGACAGCTTAAATCAGCCCCAGCATTTT.

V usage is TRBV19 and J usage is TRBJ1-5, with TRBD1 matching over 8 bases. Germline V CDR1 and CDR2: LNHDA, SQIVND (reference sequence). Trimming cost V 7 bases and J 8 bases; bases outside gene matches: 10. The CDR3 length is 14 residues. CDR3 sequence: CASNLQGAREPQHF. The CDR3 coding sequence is TGTGCCAGTAATCTTCAGGGGGCCAGGGAGCCCCAGCATTTT.

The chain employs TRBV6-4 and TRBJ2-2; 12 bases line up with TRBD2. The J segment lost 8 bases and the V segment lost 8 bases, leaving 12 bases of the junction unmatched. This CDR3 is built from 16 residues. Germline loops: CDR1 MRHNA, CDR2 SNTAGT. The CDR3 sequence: CASALRGTSGSGELFF. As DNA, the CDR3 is TGTGCCAGCGCTTTGAGAGGGACTAGCGGGTCAGGGGAGCTGTTTTTT.

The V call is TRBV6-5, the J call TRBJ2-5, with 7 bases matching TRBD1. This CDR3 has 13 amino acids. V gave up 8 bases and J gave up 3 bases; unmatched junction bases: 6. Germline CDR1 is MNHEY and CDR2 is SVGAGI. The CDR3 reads CASSGQNEETQYF. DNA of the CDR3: TGTGCCAGCTCGGGACAGAATGAAGAGACCCAGTACTTC.

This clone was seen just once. CDR3 coding DNA: TGTGCCAGCAGCGCAACTTCGGCCTACGAGCAGTACTTC. It encodes CASSATSAYEQYF. V gene TRBV7-9 combines with J gene TRBJ2-7; the D is unclear. Trimming stripped 5 bases from V and 2 bases from J, with 10 bases between. The germline V gene has CDR1 SEHNR and CDR2 FQNEAQ (reference sequence). CDR3 size: 13 residues.

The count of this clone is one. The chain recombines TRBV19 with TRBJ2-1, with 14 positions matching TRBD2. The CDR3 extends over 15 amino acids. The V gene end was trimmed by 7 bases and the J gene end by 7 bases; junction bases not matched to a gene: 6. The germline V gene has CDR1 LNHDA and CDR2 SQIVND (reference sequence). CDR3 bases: TGTGCCAGTAATACGGGACTAGCGGGAGTTAATGAGCAGTTCTTC. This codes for CASNTGLAGVNEQFF.

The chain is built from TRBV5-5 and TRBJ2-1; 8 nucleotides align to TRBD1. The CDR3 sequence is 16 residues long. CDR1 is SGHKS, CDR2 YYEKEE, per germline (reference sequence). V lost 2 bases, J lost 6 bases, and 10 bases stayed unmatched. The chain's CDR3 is CASSFLAGGLGNEQFF. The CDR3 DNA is TGTGCCAGCAGCTTTCTGGCAGGGGGCTTGGGCAATGAGCAGTTCTTC.

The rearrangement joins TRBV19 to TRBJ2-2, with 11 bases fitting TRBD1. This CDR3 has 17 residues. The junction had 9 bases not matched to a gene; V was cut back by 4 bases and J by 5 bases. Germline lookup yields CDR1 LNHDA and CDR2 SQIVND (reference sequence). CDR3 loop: CASSRGQGASGTGELFF. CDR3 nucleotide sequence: TGTGCCAGTAGTAGAGGACAGGGGGCGTCAGGAACCGGGGAGCTGTTTTTT.

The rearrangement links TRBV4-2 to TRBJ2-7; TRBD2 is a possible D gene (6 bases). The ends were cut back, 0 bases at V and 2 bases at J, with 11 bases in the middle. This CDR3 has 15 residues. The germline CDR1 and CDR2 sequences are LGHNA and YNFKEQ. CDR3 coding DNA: TGTGCCAGCAGCCAAGATTCCGGGGGAACCTACGAGCAGTACTTC. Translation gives CASSQDSGGTYEQYF.

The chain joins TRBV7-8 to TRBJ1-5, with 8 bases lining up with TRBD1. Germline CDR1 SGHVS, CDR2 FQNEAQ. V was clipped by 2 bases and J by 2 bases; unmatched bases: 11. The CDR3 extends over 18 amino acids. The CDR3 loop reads CASSLPSRGRRGNQPQHF. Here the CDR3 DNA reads TGTGCCAGCAGCTTACCCAGCAGGGGGCGAAGGGGCAATCAGCCCCAGCATTTT.

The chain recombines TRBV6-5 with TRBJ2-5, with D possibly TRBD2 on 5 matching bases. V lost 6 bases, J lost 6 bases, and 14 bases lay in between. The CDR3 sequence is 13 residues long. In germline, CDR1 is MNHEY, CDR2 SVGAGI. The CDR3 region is CASRRGVLQTQYF. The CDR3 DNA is TGTGCCAGCAGACGGGGTGTCTTGCAGACCCAGTACTTC.

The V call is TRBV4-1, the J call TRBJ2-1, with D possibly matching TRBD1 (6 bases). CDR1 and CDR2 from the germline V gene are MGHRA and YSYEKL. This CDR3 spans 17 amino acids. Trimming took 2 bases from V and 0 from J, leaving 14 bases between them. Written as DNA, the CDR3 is TGCGCCAGCAGCCAACCTATCGGACAGAGCTCCTACAATGAGCAGTTCTTC. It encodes CASSQPIGQSSYNEQFF.

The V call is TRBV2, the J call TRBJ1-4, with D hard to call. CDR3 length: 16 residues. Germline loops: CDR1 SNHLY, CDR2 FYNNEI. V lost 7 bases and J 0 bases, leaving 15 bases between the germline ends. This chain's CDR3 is CASTLAHLATNEKLFF. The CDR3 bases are TGTGCCAGCACCCTGGCACATCTCGCAACTAATGAAAAACTGTTTTTT. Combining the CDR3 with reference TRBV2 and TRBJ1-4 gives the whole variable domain EPEVTQTPSHQVTQMGQEVILRCVPISNHLYFYWYRQILGQKVEFLVSFYNNEISEKSEIFDDQFSVERPDGSNFTLKIRSTKLEDSAMYFCASTLAHLATNEKLFFGSGTQLSVL.

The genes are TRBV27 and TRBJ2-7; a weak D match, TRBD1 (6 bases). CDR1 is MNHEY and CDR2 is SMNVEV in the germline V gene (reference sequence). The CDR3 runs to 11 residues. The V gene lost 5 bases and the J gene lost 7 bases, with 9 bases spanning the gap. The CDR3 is CASSLGQEQYF. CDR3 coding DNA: TGTGCCAGCAGTCTAGGACAGGAGCAGTACTTC.

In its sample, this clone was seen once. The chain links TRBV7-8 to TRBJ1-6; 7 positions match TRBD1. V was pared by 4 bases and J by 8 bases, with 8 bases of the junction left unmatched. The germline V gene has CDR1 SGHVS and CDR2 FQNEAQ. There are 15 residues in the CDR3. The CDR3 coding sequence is TGTGCCAGCAGCTGGACCCGGGACAGATATTCACCCCTCCACTTT. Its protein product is CASSWTRDRYSPLHF.

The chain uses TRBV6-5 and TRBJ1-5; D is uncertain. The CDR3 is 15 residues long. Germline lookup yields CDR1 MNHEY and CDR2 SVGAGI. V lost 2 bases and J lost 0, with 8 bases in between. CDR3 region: CASSYGRYSNQPQHF. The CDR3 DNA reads TGTGCCAGCAGTTACGGGAGGTATAGCAATCAGCCCCAGCATTTT.

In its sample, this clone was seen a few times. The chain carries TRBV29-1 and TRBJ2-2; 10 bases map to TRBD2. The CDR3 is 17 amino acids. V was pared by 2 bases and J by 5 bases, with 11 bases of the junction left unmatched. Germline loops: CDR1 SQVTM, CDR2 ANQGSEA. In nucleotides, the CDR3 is TGCAGCGTTGAACTCTACCAGCGGGGGGGAAGTACCGGGGAGCTGTTTTTT. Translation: CSVELYQRGGSTGELFF.

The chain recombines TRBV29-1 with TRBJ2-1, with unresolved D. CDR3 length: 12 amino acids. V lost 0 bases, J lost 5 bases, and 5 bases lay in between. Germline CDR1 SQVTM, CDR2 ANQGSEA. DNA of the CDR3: TGCAGCGTTGAAGAAAATAACAATGAGCAGTTCTTC. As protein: CSVEENNNEQFF.

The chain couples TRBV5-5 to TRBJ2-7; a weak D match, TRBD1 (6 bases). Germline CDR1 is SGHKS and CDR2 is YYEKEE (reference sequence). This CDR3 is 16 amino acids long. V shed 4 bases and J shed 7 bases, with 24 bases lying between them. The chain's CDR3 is CASSPGVGLQAGEQYF. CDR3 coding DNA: TGTGCCAGCAGCCCAGGGGTAGGACTCCAGGCAGGGGAGCAGTACTTC.

This CDR3 is CASRGGGAPDTQPQHF. CDR3 nucleotide sequence: TGTGCCAGCAGGGGAGGGGGGGCTCCTGACACACAGCCCCAGCATTTT. The chain joins TRBV27 to TRBJ1-5; perhaps TRBD1 as D (6 bases). CDR1 and CDR2 from the germline V gene are MNHEY and SMNVEV (reference sequence). The CDR3 extends over 16 amino acids. Trimming pared 6 bases from V and 7 bases from J, leaving 22 bases between.

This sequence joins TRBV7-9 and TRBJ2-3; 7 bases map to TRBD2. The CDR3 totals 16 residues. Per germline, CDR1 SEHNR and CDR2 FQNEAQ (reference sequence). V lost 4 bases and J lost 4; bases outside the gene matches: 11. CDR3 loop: CASSSRRGFGSDTQYF. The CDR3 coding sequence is TGTGCCAGCAGCTCCAGGCGGGGGTTTGGTTCAGATACGCAGTATTTT.

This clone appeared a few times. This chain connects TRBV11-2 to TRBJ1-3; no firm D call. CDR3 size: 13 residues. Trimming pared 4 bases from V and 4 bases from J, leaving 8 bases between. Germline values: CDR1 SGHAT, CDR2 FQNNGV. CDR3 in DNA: TGTGCCAGCAGCTCCCCCGGGGGAAACACCATATATTTT. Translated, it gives CASSSPGGNTIYF. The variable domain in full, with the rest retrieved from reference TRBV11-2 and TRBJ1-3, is EAGVAQSPRYKIIEKRQSVAFWCNPISGHATLYWYQQILGQGPKLLIQFQNNGVVDDSQLPKDRFSAERLKGVDSTLKIQPAKLEDSAVYLCASSSPGGNTIYFGEGSWLTVV.

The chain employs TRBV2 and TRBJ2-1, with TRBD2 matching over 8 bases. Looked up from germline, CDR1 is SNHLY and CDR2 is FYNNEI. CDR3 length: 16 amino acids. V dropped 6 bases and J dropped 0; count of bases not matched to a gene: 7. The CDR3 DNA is TGTGCCAGCAGCCTTACTAGCGGCAACTCCTACAATGAGCAGTTCTTC. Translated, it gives CASSLTSGNSYNEQFF.

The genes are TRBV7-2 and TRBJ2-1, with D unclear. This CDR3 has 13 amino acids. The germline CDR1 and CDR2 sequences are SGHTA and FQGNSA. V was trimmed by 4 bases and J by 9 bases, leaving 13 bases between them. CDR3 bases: TGTGCCAGCAGCTGGGTAGCCACGGCTGAGCAGTTCTTC. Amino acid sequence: CASSWVATAEQFF.